Listed below are T cell receptor beta chains from one sample, sequenced in a study of HIV-infected patients and healthy controls. TCRdb analysed the 5' RACE reads with MiXCR anew, one entry per CDR3 protein. The sample includes 17,000 or so distinct CDR3 sequences, about 5.4% seen only once; the top ten take 1.9%. Sequenced input: blood. These receptors were obtained from an adult in good health. Both conserved end residues are part of each CDR3. The order of the fields is J gene, clone size, V gene, D gene, CDR3 DNA, CDR3 protein. D genes are given only for firm matches. Only some rows state a clone size, as once, few, many or a class for expanded clones.

TRBJ2-3 | many | TRBV20-1 | TRBD2 | TGCAGTGCTAGACTAGCGGGGGGCACAGATACGCAGTATTTT | CSARLAGGTDTQYF
TRBJ2-2 | medium-sized | TRBV10-3 | . | TGTGCCATCAGTGCCGGGCGGCCCGGGGAGCTGTTTTTT | CAISAGRPGELFF
TRBJ2-5 | few | TRBV29-1 | TRBD2 | TGCAGCGCTCGCCGGGGCGGGGGGGCGGAGACCCAGTACTTC | CSARRGGGAETQYF
TRBJ1-1 | many | TRBV20-1 | . | TGCAGTGCTAGATCAGCAGGGCGGCGGAACACTGAAGCTTTCTTT | CSARSAGRRNTEAFF
TRBJ2-3 | many | TRBV5-1 | TRBD2 | TGCGCCAGCAGCTGGACTAGCGGGGGGTCGTCTTCTAGCACAGATACGCAGTATTTT | CASSWTSGGSSSSTDTQYF
TRBJ1-2 | . | TRBV10-3 | . | TGTGCCATCAGTGGCACCAACTATGGCTACACCTTC | CAISGTNYGYTF
TRBJ1-1 | many | TRBV29-1 | TRBD1 | TGCAGCGGTGGACAGGGTGAAGCTTTCTTT | CSGGQGEAFF
TRBJ2-3 | many | TRBV7-2 | . | TGTGCCAGCAGCTTATGGGGGGGCTTAACAGATACGCAGTATTTT | CASSLWGGLTDTQYF
TRBJ2-4 | medium-sized | TRBV12-3/TRBV12-4 | . | TGTGCCAGCAGTCCTCCTGGTAGCGGCAAAAACATTCAGTACTTC | CASSPPGSGKNIQYF
TRBJ2-3 | medium-sized | TRBV6-2/TRBV6-3 | . | TGTGCCAGCATCACCGGGACCAAACACACAGATACGCAGTATTTT | CASITGTKHTDTQYF
TRBJ1-4 | many | TRBV20-1 | . | TGCAGTGCTAGCCGGGACGGCTATGAAAAACTGTTTTTT | CSASRDGYEKLFF
TRBJ1-4 | . | TRBV30 | TRBD1 | TGTGCCTGGACTCCGGGACAGGGGATTAGACTGTTTTTT | CAWTPGQGIRLFF
TRBJ2-7 | many | TRBV9 | TRBD1 | TGTGCCAGCAGCGTAGGGGGACAGGTCTACGAGCAGTACTTC | CASSVGGQVYEQYF
TRBJ1-3 | many | TRBV6-5 | . | TGTGCCAGCAGACTTGGACGGAGCTCTGGAAACACCATATATTTT | CASRLGRSSGNTIYF
TRBJ1-5 | . | TRBV6-1 | . | TGTGCCAGCAGTGGGCAACGGGGTACTCAGCCCCAGCATTTT | CASSGQRGTQPQHF
TRBJ1-2 | many | TRBV6-1 | . | TGTGCCAGCAGGACCCACGGGGGGCCAGGTGGCTACACCTTC | CASRTHGGPGGYTF
TRBJ2-5 | many | TRBV12-3/TRBV12-4 | . | TGTGCCAGCAGCCGATCGGGCCGGTGGGAGACCCAGTACTTC | CASSRSGRWETQYF
TRBJ1-4 | . | TRBV6-2/TRBV6-3 | TRBD1 | TGTGCCAGCAGTTACTCGCCGGACAGGAGTGAAAAACTGTTTTTT | CASSYSPDRSEKLFF
TRBJ1-3 | many | TRBV19 | . | TGTGCCAGTAGCCCAACTGGAAACACCATATATTTT | CASSPTGNTIYF
TRBJ1-1 | many | TRBV7-9 | . | TGTGCCAGCAACTTTCAAGGGGCTTTGAACACTGAAGCTTTCTTT | CASNFQGALNTEAFF
TRBJ2-3 | . | TRBV29-1 | . | TGCAGCGTTGAACCCGCGCAAGGGGGGGCAACAGATACGCAGTATTTT | CSVEPAQGGATDTQYF
TRBJ2-3 | many | TRBV4-3 | . | TGCGCCAGCAGCCAAGGTCGGCTCGGCCTCCTGGACGGAGATACGCAGTATTTT | CASSQGRLGLLDGDTQYF
TRBJ2-5 | many | TRBV7-8 | . | TGTGCCAGCAGCCCAGGCGTCGGCCGAGCCACACAAGAGACCCAGTACTTC | CASSPGVGRATQETQYF
TRBJ2-3 | many | TRBV7-2 | TRBD2 | TGTGCCAGCAGCTTATCAGCGGGGGGGCGAGGGCAGTATTTT | CASSLSAGGRGQYF
TRBJ2-7 | many | TRBV19 | . | TGTGCCAGTACCTACGAGCAGTACTTC | CASTYEQYF
TRBJ2-1 | many | TRBV11-2 | . | TGTGCCAGCAGCTTAGGAGATCCCGAGCAGTTCTTC | CASSLGDPEQFF
TRBJ2-3 | many | TRBV28 | . | TGTGCCAGTTACAGGGAGCCAGATACGCAGTATTTT | CASYREPDTQYF
TRBJ1-1 | . | TRBV5-4 | . | TGTGTCTCCAACCGGGACACCCAGGGTGAAGCTTTCTTT | CVSNRDTQGEAFF
TRBJ1-1 | many | TRBV11-2 | . | TGTGCCAGCAGAAAGAGGGCCGGGGGTGACACTGAAGCTTTCTTT | CASRKRAGGDTEAFF
TRBJ1-1 | many | TRBV6-1 | . | TGTGCCAGCTCGCCTGTCTTTATTTCGTGGGCGGCTTTCTTT | CASSPVFISWAAFF
TRBJ1-1 | many | TRBV7-9 | . | TGTGCCAGCGCTCTCACCACTGAAGCTTTCTTT | CASALTTEAFF
TRBJ1-1 | many | TRBV7-7 | . | TGTGCCAGCAGCCGGGACACGAACACTGAAGCTTTCTTT | CASSRDTNTEAFF
TRBJ2-7 | many | TRBV9 | TRBD1 | TGTGCCAGCAGCCCCCGGACAGGGAATTCCTACGAGCAGTACTTC | CASSPRTGNSYEQYF
TRBJ1-3 | medium-sized | TRBV28 | . | TGTGCCAGCAGTTTTACTGGAAACACCATATATTTT | CASSFTGNTIYF
TRBJ1-2 | many | TRBV7-8 | . | TGTGCCAGCAGCCGAGAAAGAGTAAAGATTAACTATGGCTACACCTTC | CASSRERVKINYGYTF
TRBJ2-2 | many | TRBV2 | . | TGTGCCAGCAGTACCTCTAGCGCCGGGGAGCTGTTTTTT | CASSTSSAGELFF
TRBJ2-7 | many | TRBV6-5 | . | TGTGCCAGCAGTTACGACCCTTCGGAGTACGAGCAGTACTTC | CASSYDPSEYEQYF
TRBJ2-7 | . | TRBV7-9 | . | TGTGCCAGCAGCTTAGAGCCAGGGAACGAGCAGTACTTC | CASSLEPGNEQYF
TRBJ2-3 | many | TRBV7-3 | . | TGTGCCAGCAGCTTCCATGGGGCAGATACGCAGTATTTT | CASSFHGADTQYF
TRBJ1-6 | many | TRBV14 | . | TGTGCCAGCAGCCAAGCCACCACCCGTTCACCCCTCCACTTT | CASSQATTRSPLHF
TRBJ2-1 | medium-sized | TRBV29-1 | . | TGCAGCGTTGAAGTTTCCAGGAGACTCTCGGCGGGTGAGCAGTTCTTC | CSVEVSRRLSAGEQFF
TRBJ2-7 | many | TRBV25-1 | TRBD1 | TGTGCCAGCAGTGAGACAGGGGGAAGCGAGCAGTACTTC | CASSETGGSEQYF
TRBJ2-7 | many | TRBV10-3 | . | TGTGCCATCACGCACAATACTAACCCGAACGAGCAGTACTTC | CAITHNTNPNEQYF
TRBJ2-5 | many | TRBV30 | . | TGTGCCTGGAGTGCAGGGTTAGAGACCCAGTACTTC | CAWSAGLETQYF
TRBJ2-7 | many | TRBV5-6 | . | TGTGCCAGCAGCTTGACGGGGGACGAATCCTCCTACGAGCAGTACTTC | CASSLTGDESSYEQYF
TRBJ2-7 | medium-sized | TRBV3-1 | . | TGTGCCAGCAGCCAAGATTTTGCAGGGGCTGGCGAGCAGTACTTC | CASSQDFAGAGEQYF
TRBJ2-2 | few | TRBV5-1 | . | TGCGCCAGCAGCATAGAACAGGTGGAGGACACCGGGGAGCTGTTTTTT | CASSIEQVEDTGELFF
TRBJ1-1 | many | TRBV10-3 | TRBD1 | TGTGCCATCAGGGGACAGGGGACTGAAGCTTTCTTT | CAIRGQGTEAFF
TRBJ2-3 | many | TRBV6-4 | TRBD1 | TGTGCCAGCAAATCCCGGGACAGCCCTCCGGATACGCAGTATTTT | CASKSRDSPPDTQYF
TRBJ1-2 | many | TRBV12-3/TRBV12-4 | . | TGTGCCAGCACCTGGGACCGAGGCTATGGCTACACCTTC | CASTWDRGYGYTF